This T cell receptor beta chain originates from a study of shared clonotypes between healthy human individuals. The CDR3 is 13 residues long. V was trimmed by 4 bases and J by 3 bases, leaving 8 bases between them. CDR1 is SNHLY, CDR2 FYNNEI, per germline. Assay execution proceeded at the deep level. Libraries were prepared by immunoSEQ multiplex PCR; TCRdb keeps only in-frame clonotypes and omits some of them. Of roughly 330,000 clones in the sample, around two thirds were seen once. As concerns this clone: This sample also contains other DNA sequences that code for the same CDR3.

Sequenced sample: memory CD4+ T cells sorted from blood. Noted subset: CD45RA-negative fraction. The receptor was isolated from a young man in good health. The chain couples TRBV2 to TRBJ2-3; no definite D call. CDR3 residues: CASSGQTTDTQYF. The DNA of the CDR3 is TGTGCCAGCAGTGGACAAACTACAGATACGCAGTATTTT.